This is a list of T cell receptor beta chains from one sample in a study of OX40 agonist ivuxolimab in advanced cancers. TCRdb's copy holds only in-frame clones and misses some; the assay was immunoSEQ multiplex PCR. The sample holds about 74,000 clones, roughly 80% seen once. The sequenced sample was CD4+ or CD8+ T cells sorted from blood, obtained in a trial of the OX40 agonist ivuxolimab. Receptors were obtained from an adult with an advanced solid tumor such as melanoma, head and neck, liver or kidney cancer. Both conserved end residues are part of each CDR3. Each record gives: clone size, D gene, V gene, J gene, CDR3 DNA, CDR3 protein. The D gene is left open where the match is weak. Not all rows give a size; the values are once, few, many and, for expanded clones, a class.

size: NA; D: TRBD2; V: TRBV27; J: TRBJ2-7; DNA: TGTGCCAGCAGGACCGGGACTAGCGGGAGTTTCGAGCAGTACTTC; CDR3: CASRTGTSGSFEQYF
size: NA; D: NA; V: TRBV5-6; J: TRBJ2-7; DNA: TGTGCCAGCAGCTTGGCCATATCCTACGAGCAGTACTTC; CDR3: CASSLAISYEQYF
size: NA; D: TRBD1; V: TRBV7-9; J: TRBJ1-4; DNA: TGTGCCAGCAGCTTCTTGACAGGGGGGAATGAAAAACTGTTTTTT; CDR3: CASSFLTGGNEKLFF
size: NA; D: TRBD1; V: TRBV15; J: TRBJ2-2; DNA: TGTGCCACCAGCACCCGGGACAGGGTCACCGGGGAGCTGTTTTTT; CDR3: CATSTRDRVTGELFF
size: NA; D: NA; V: TRBV19; J: TRBJ1-1; DNA: TGTGCCAGTACCCCCAACCGGGCCCTCATGAACACTGAAGCTTTCTTT; CDR3: CASTPNRALMNTEAFF
size: NA; D: TRBD1; V: TRBV5-1; J: TRBJ2-2; DNA: TGCGCCAGCAGCCCCGACAGGGGAGGGAACACCGGGGAGCTGTTTTTT; CDR3: CASSPDRGGNTGELFF
size: NA; D: NA; V: TRBV28; J: TRBJ2-1; DNA: TGTGCCAGCAGTTTCGTTTACAATGAGCAGTTCTTC; CDR3: CASSFVYNEQFF
size: NA; D: NA; V: TRBV11-3; J: TRBJ1-5; DNA: TGTGCCAGCAGCTTAGTGGGATACGAGGGAACGGGGGGTGTGGATCAGCCCCAGCATTTT; CDR3: CASSLVGYEGTGGVDQPQHF
size: once; D: NA; V: TRBV15; J: TRBJ2-5; DNA: TGTGCCACCAGCAGAGATTGGGGTAGGGGGGACCAAGAGACCCAGTACTTC; CDR3: CATSRDWGRGDQETQYF
size: NA; D: NA; V: TRBV30; J: TRBJ1-2; DNA: TGTGCCTGGAGTCCGGCTAACTATGGCTACACCTTC; CDR3: CAWSPANYGYTF
size: few; D: NA; V: TRBV7-8; J: TRBJ1-6; DNA: TGTGCCAGCAGCTTAGCGTCTGCTGGGTCACCCCTCCACTTT; CDR3: CASSLASAGSPLHF
size: NA; D: NA; V: TRBV28; J: TRBJ2-1; DNA: TGTGCCAGCAGTTATCGGGACGAGCAGTTCTTC; CDR3: CASSYRDEQFF
size: NA; D: NA; V: TRBV28; J: TRBJ1-5; DNA: TGTGCCAGCAGACGAGGGGGAACTAGCAATCAGCCCCAGCATTTT; CDR3: CASRRGGTSNQPQHF
size: NA; D: TRBD1; V: TRBV27; J: TRBJ1-5; DNA: TGTGCCAGCAGTTTCGGGACAGGCAATCAGCCCCAGCATTTT; CDR3: CASSFGTGNQPQHF
size: once; D: NA; V: TRBV11-2; J: TRBJ1-3; DNA: TGTGCCAGCAGTCAATACCTACAGGGCCGCTCTGGAAACACCATATATTTT; CDR3: CASSQYLQGRSGNTIYF